This TCR beta chain stems from a study of CD8 T cells in Susac syndrome. General observations from the study: An acknowledgment was made by the study that its TCR sequencing and HLA analysis involved relatively few individuals.

CDR1 and CDR2 (germline): GTSNPN, SVGIG (reference sequence). V gave up 5 bases and J gave up 3 bases, with 15 bases separating them. This CDR3 has 14 residues. RNA amounts of roughly 0.45 to 1 ug underwent reverse transcription with random hexamers. Amplification of TCR beta CDR3 was carried out by immunoSEQ multiplex PCR, which covered 54 Vbeta and 13 Jbeta segments. TCRdb processed the immunoSEQ multiplex PCR reads anew with MiXCR; each CDR3 protein has one entry. The sample has 210,000 or so distinct CDR3 sequences, 80% to 95% seen once. Note on this clonotype: The antigen is undetermined.

Bulk CD8+ and CD4+ cells came from magnetic negative isolation; CD8+ TEMRA by FACS. This receptor was identified in a human donor with multiple sclerosis. The V and J genes are TRBV30 and TRBJ2-3; D possibly corresponds to TRBD2 (7 bases). Sequencing input: CD8+ T cells from PBMCs. In DNA form, the CDR3 reads TGTGCCTGGTCCCGGGGGGCCGGGACAGATACGCAGTATTTT. Translating it yields CAWSRGAGTDTQYF. Full variable domain (missing parts from reference TRBV30 and TRBJ2-3): SQTIHQWPATLVQPVGSPLSLECTVEGTSNPNLYWYRQAAGRGLQLLFYSVGIGQISSEVPQNLSASRPQDRQFILSSKKLLLSDSGFYLCAWSRGAGTDTQYFGPGTRLTVL.